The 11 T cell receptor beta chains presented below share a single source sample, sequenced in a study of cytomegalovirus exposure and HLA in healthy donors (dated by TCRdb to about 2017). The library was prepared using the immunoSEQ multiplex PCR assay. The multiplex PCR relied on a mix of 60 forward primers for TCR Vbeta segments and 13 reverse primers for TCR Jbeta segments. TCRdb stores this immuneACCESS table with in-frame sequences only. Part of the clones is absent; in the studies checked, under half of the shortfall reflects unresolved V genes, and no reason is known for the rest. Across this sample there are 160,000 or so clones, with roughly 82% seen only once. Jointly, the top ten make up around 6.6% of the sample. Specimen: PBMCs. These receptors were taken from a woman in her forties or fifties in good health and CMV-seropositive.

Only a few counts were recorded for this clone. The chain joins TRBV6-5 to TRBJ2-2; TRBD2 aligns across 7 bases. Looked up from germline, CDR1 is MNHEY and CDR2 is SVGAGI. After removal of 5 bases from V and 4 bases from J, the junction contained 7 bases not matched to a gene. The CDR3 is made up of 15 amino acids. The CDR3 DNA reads TGTGCCAGCAGTAGCGGGGACGGGGGCACCGGGGAGCTGTTTTTT. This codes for CASSSGDGGTGELFF.

The CDR3 reads CASSLVFNTGELFF. In nucleotides, the CDR3 is TGTGCCAGCAGCTTAGTCTTTAACACCGGGGAGCTGTTTTTT. The chain carries TRBV7-2 and TRBJ2-2; D is unresolved. CDR3 length equals 14 residues. Trimming took 1 base from V and 2 from J, leaving 5 bases between them. CDR1 SGHTA and CDR2 FQGNSA come from the germline V gene.

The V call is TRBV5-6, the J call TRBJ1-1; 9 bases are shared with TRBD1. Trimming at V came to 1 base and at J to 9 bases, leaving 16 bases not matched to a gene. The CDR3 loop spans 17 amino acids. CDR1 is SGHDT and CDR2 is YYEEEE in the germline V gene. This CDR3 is CASSLKGRTGTGRKAFF. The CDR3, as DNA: TGTGCCAGCAGCTTGAAGGGGAGGACCGGGACAGGGCGCAAAGCTTTCTTT.

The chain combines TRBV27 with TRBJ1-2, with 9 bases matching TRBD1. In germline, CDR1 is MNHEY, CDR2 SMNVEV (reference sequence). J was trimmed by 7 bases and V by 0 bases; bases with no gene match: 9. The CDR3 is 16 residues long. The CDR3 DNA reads TGTGCCAGCAGTTTATCGGTAACAGGGGGCGTCTTTGGCTACACCTTC. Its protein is CASSLSVTGGVFGYTF.

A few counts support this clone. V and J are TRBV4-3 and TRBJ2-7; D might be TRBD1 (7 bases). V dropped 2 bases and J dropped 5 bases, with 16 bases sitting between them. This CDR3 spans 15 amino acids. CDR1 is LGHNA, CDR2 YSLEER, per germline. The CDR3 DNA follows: TGCGCCAGCAGCCAACTCGCAGGGGGGAAACACGAGCAGTACTTC. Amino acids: CASSQLAGGKHEQYF.

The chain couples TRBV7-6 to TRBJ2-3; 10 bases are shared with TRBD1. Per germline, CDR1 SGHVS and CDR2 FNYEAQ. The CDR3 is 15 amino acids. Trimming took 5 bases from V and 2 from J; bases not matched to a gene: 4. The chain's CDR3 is CASSLGQGYTDTQYF. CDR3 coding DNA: TGTGCCAGCAGCCTGGGACAGGGGTACACAGATACGCAGTATTTT.

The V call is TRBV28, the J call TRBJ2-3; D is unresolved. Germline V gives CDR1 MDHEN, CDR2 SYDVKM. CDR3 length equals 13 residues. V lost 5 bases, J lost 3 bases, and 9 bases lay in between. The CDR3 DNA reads TGTGCCAGCAGTCCCCAGGAAACAGATACGCAGTATTTT. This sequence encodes CASSPQETDTQYF.

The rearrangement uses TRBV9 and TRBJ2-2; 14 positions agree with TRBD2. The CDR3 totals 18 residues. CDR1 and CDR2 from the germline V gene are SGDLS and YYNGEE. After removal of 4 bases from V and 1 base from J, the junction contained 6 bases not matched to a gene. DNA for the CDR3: TGTGCCAGCAGCCCACGGACTAGCGGGGGGTTGAACACCGGGGAGCTGTTTTTT. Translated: CASSPRTSGGLNTGELFF.

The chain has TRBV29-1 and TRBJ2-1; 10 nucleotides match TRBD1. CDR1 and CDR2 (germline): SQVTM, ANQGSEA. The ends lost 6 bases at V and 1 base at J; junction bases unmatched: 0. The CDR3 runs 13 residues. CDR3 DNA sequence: TGCAGCGTGGGACAGGGGTCCTACAATGAGCAGTTCTTC. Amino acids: CSVGQGSYNEQFF.

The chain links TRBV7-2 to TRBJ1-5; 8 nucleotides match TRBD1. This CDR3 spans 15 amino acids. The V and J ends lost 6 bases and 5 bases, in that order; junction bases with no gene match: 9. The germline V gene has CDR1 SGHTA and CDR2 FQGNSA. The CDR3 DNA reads TGTGCCAGCAGTCACAGGGGGATTTTGGATCAGCCCCAGCATTTT. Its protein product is CASSHRGILDQPQHF.

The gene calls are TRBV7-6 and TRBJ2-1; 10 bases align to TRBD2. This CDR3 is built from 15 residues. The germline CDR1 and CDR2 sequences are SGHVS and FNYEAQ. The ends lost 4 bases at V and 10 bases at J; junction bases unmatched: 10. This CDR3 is CASSSMGAGGHEQFF. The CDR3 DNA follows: TGTGCCAGCAGCTCGATGGGAGCGGGGGGGCACGAGCAGTTCTTC.